The 24 T cell receptor beta chains below all came from one sample that was sequenced in a study of blood T cell repertoires in COVID-19. Libraries were prepared by immunoSEQ multiplex PCR; TCRdb keeps only in-frame clonotypes and omits some of them. The sample has approximately 170,000 clones, around four fifths seen once. Sequenced sample: peripheral blood. Receptors were obtained from a human donor in a cohort sampled during active COVID-19.

The V gene is TRBV27, the J gene TRBJ2-3; TRBD2 agrees at 9 bases. Germline CDR1 reads MNHEY; CDR2 reads SMNVEV (reference sequence). This CDR3 is 16 amino acids long. V lost 4 bases to trimming and J lost 4 bases; unmatched junction nucleotides: 9. The CDR3 region is CASSSWTSELPDTQYF. The CDR3 DNA reads as TGTGCCAGCAGTTCCTGGACTAGCGAGTTACCAGATACGCAGTATTTT.

The rearrangement joins TRBV27 to TRBJ2-7, with 8 bases aligning to TRBD1. The length of the CDR3 is 13 residues. Germline V CDR1 and CDR2: MNHEY, SMNVEV (reference sequence). The J segment lost 1 base and the V segment lost 5 bases, leaving 1 base of the junction unmatched. CDR3 bases: TGTGCCAGCAGTACAGGGGGTTCCTACGAGCAGTACTTC. This sequence encodes CASSTGGSYEQYF.

The chain uses TRBV27 and TRBJ1-3, with TRBD1 as a possible D gene (5 bases). The V end lost 5 bases, the J end lost 1 base, and 9 bases lay between the germline ends. CDR1 is MNHEY, CDR2 SMNVEV, per germline (reference sequence). This CDR3 has 14 residues. The CDR3 loop is CASSLSGSGNTIYF. The CDR3 DNA follows: TGTGCCAGCAGTCTCTCAGGGTCTGGAAACACCATATATTTT.

In this sample, this clone turned up once. This rearrangement joins TRBV5-1 to TRBJ2-3; 11 bases match TRBD2. Trimming removed 0 bases from V and 5 bases from J; junction bases left unmatched: 5. The germline gives CDR1 SGHRS, CDR2 YFSETQ. The CDR3 runs 16 residues. The CDR3: CASSLDSGRAVDTQYF. The CDR3 region has the DNA TGCGCCAGCAGCTTGGATAGCGGGAGGGCGGTAGATACGCAGTATTTT.

CDR3 DNA: TGCGCCAGCAGCCAAGACATCCAGGGAGGGACTGGGGCCAACGTCCTGACTTTC. Residues: CASSQDIQGGTGANVLTF. The chain joins TRBV4-3 to TRBJ2-6; 7 nucleotides agree with TRBD2. J gave up 2 bases and V 0 bases, and 7 bases lay outside the gene matches. This CDR3 is 18 amino acids long. Germline CDR1 is LGHNA and CDR2 is YSLEER.

In this sample, this clone turned up a few times. The V call is TRBV5-1, the J call TRBJ2-6, with a possible D match to TRBD1 (5 bases). Germline V gene data show CDR1 as SGHRS and CDR2 as YFSETQ. The CDR3 sequence is 15 residues long. Trimming shortened V by 1 base and J by 4 bases, and 9 bases separated the two germline ends. CDR3 protein: CASSLSGLGANVLTF. As DNA, the CDR3 is TGCGCCAGCAGCTTGTCAGGGCTGGGGGCCAACGTCCTGACTTTC.

The chain combines TRBV3-1 (or the pseudogene TRBV3-2) with TRBJ2-1; 9 bases fit TRBD2. There are 15 residues in the CDR3. Germline loops: CDR1 LGHDT, CDR2 YNNKEL (reference sequence). The trim removed 5 bases at V and 2 bases at J, leaving 4 bases unmatched. CDR3 residues: CASSRRGGAYNEQFF. DNA of the CDR3: TGTGCCAGCAGCAGGCGGGGGGGAGCCTACAATGAGCAGTTCTTC.

The rearrangement joins TRBV10-2 to TRBJ2-7; 8 positions agree with TRBD1. The CDR3 has 14 amino acids. The V and J ends lost 7 bases and 3 bases, in that order; junction bases with no gene match: 8. The germline CDR1 and CDR2 sequences are WSHSY and SAAADI. In DNA, the CDR3 is TGCGCCAGCATTTCCGGGACAGGATACTACGAGCAGTACTTC. This codes for CASISGTGYYEQYF.

The chain recombines TRBV3-1 (or the pseudogene TRBV3-2) with TRBJ2-7, with unresolved D. CDR1 and CDR2 from the germline V gene are LGHDT and YNNKEL (reference sequence). V shed 2 bases and J shed 6 bases, with 11 bases lying between them. This CDR3 has 13 residues. CDR3 DNA: TGTGCCAGCAGCCAAAGCCCGACTCTCGAGCAGTACTTC. Amino acid sequence: CASSQSPTLEQYF.

This clone was detected once. The chain recombines TRBV5-1 with TRBJ2-2, with a possible D match to TRBD2 (5 bases). In germline, CDR1 is SGHRS, CDR2 YFSETQ. Trimming took off 0 bases at V and 0 bases at J, with 18 bases between the two ends. The CDR3 has 19 amino acids. The CDR3 DNA reads TGCGCCAGCAGCTTGGCCATTGGAGGACTCTCGACGAACACCGGGGAGCTGTTTTTT. Amino acid sequence: CASSLAIGGLSTNTGELFF.

The rearrangement links TRBV9 to TRBJ1-5; 7 nucleotides line up with TRBD1. CDR1 and CDR2 (germline): SGDLS, YYNGEE. The J segment lost 4 bases and the V segment lost 4 bases, leaving 8 bases of the junction unmatched. This CDR3 is 15 amino acids long. CDR3 in amino acids: CASSPQEGANQPQHF. The CDR3 nucleotides are TGTGCCAGCAGCCCCCAGGAGGGGGCTAATCAGCCCCAGCATTTT.

This clone was observed a single time. The V call is TRBV3-1 (or the pseudogene TRBV3-2), the J call TRBJ2-3; 8 nucleotides match TRBD1. V was pared by 0 bases and J by 6 bases, with 11 bases of the junction left unmatched. The CDR3 runs to 17 residues. Germline assignment: CDR1 LGHDT and CDR2 YNNKEL (reference sequence). This CDR3 reads CASSQDSIGRGLDTQYF. CDR3 nucleotides: TGTGCCAGCAGCCAAGATTCAATCGGCAGGGGGCTTGATACGCAGTATTTT.

The sample holds a few counts of this clone. The CDR3 nucleotides read TGTGCCAGCAGCTCGGGGGGAGGAGGATCACCCCTCCACTTT. Encoded protein: CASSSGGGGSPLHF. The V gene is TRBV6-5, the J gene TRBJ1-6; maybe TRBD1 (5 bases). V was shortened by 6 bases and J by 10 bases, with 16 bases between the two germline ends. Germline-derived CDR1 and CDR2 are MNHEY and SVGAGI. CDR3 length: 14 amino acids.

The V and J genes are TRBV12-3 or TRBV12-4 and TRBJ1-1; D is unresolved. This CDR3 has 13 amino acids. Trimming took 6 bases from V and 3 from J, leaving 11 bases between them. The CDR3 DNA is TGTGCCAGCAGCCCTTTCGGTTACACTGAAGCTTTCTTT. As protein: CASSPFGYTEAFF.

The genes are TRBV28 and TRBJ1-2, with 8 bases fitting TRBD1. Germline CDR1 MDHEN, CDR2 SYDVKM. The V gene end was trimmed by 8 bases and the J gene end by 0 bases; junction bases not matched to a gene: 5. The CDR3 has 14 residues. The DNA for the CDR3 is TGTGCCAGCTCCCGGACAGGGCCTAACTATGGCTACACCTTC. Translated: CASSRTGPNYGYTF.

V is TRBV10-3 and J is TRBJ2-7, with TRBD1 identical over 7 bases. The CDR3 extends over 16 amino acids. CDR1 and CDR2 from the germline V gene are ENHRY and SYGVKD. Trimming took 4 bases from V and 3 from J; bases not matched to a gene: 12. The CDR3 loop is CAISAPDRNLVYEQYF. Here the CDR3 DNA reads TGTGCCATCAGTGCACCGGACAGGAACCTTGTCTACGAGCAGTACTTC.

As regards this clone: Other DNA variants within this sample encode the same CDR3. Here the CDR3 DNA reads TGTGCCAGCAGTTACTCGCGGGAAACCTACGAGCAGTACTTC. This codes for CASSYSRETYEQYF. This rearrangement joins TRBV6-5 to TRBJ2-7, with D maybe TRBD2 (6 bases). The length of the CDR3 is 14 residues. Germline loops: CDR1 MNHEY, CDR2 SVGAGI. V was pared by 0 bases and J by 2 bases, with 8 bases between.

This sequence joins TRBV15 and TRBJ1-1, with D perhaps TRBD1 (6 bases). CDR1 and CDR2 (germline): LNHNV, YYDKDF (reference sequence). This CDR3 contains 16 residues. Trimming took 5 bases from V and 0 from J, leaving 16 bases between them. CDR3: CATSGWVGGLNTEAFF. In nucleotides, the CDR3 is TGTGCCACCAGCGGGTGGGTTGGGGGCTTGAACACTGAAGCTTTCTTT.

The chain uses TRBV28 and TRBJ1-6; 8 bases fit TRBD1. Germline loops: CDR1 MDHEN, CDR2 SYDVKM. Unmatched junction bases numbered 5, after V lost 4 bases and J lost 9 bases. CDR3 length: 14 residues. CDR3 residues: CASSWTGIFSPLHF. The CDR3 region has the DNA TGTGCCAGCAGTTGGACAGGGATCTTTTCACCCCTCCACTTT.

The chain combines TRBV18 with TRBJ1-1, with TRBD1 matching 8 bases. The CDR3 sequence is 13 residues long. The junction had 4 bases not matched to a gene; V was cut back by 6 bases and J by 4 bases. Looked up from germline, CDR1 is KGHSH and CDR2 is LQKENI. The CDR3 coding sequence is TGTGCCAGCTCCCAGGACAGGGCCACTGAAGCTTTCTTT. This encodes CASSQDRATEAFF.

CDR3 sequence: CASLSGTATYEQYF. The CDR3 DNA reads as TGTGCCAGCCTCTCAGGGACAGCAACCTACGAGCAGTACTTC. This chain connects TRBV28 to TRBJ2-7; 7 nucleotides agree with TRBD1. Germline-derived CDR1 and CDR2 are MDHEN and SYDVKM. The length of the CDR3 is 14 residues. Unmatched junction bases numbered 9, after V lost 8 bases and J lost 2 bases.

The chain links TRBV3-1 (or the pseudogene TRBV3-2) to TRBJ2-7, with 7 bases identical to TRBD1. Trimming cost V 5 bases and J 6 bases; bases outside gene matches: 10. This CDR3 region has 14 residues. CDR1 is LGHDT and CDR2 is YNNKEL in the germline V gene (reference sequence). Here the CDR3 DNA reads TGTGCCAGCAGCGATAGACAGGGAAGGGGCGAGCAGTACTTC. Protein sequence: CASSDRQGRGEQYF.

This chain uses TRBV3-1 (or the pseudogene TRBV3-2) with TRBJ1-2; 7 bases are shared with TRBD1. Germline V gene sequence: CDR1 LGHDT, CDR2 YNNKEL (reference sequence). The CDR3 covers 16 residues. Trimming cost V 1 base and J 8 bases; bases outside gene matches: 13. CDR3 residues: CASSQALGQTAYGYTF. As DNA, the CDR3 is TGTGCCAGCAGCCAAGCTTTGGGACAGACGGCTTACGGCTACACCTTC.

The V gene is TRBV7-9, the J gene TRBJ1-1, with a possible D match to TRBD1 (5 bases). The CDR3 is 13 residues long. Per the germline V gene, CDR1 is SEHNR and CDR2 is FQNEAQ (reference sequence). Deletions cut 5 bases from V and 6 bases from J, with 13 bases between. The CDR3 sequence: CASSMGRKAEAFF. The CDR3 DNA is TGTGCCAGCAGCATGGGGCGGAAAGCTGAAGCTTTCTTT.